This passage covers 3 T cell receptor beta chains from one sample sequenced in a study of blood T cell repertoires in COVID-19. Clones were sequenced by immunoSEQ multiplex PCR, and TCRdb holds only the in-frame ones, with some missing. Found here are a few hundred thousand clones, approximately 86% of them singletons; the top ten hold approximately 7.2%. Specimen: peripheral blood. These receptor sequences come from an older woman with active or convalescent COVID-19.

The J gene is TRBJ1-2, the V gene TRBV28, with D possibly matching TRBD1 (5 bases). With 7 bases removed from V and 5 bases from J, the gap between germline ends came to 11 bases. Germline CDR1 and CDR2: MDHEN and SYDVKM. CDR3 length: 12 residues. The CDR3 DNA follows: TGTGCCAGCACACTTACAGGATATGGCTACACCTTC. This encodes CASTLTGYGYTF.

The chain couples TRBV6-6 to TRBJ2-5; possible D gene TRBD2, 5 bases. Germline loops: CDR1 MNHNY, CDR2 SVGAGI (reference sequence). The V end was cut by 6 bases, the J end by 4 bases, with 21 bases between. This CDR3 has 16 amino acids. CDR3 nucleotide sequence: TGTGCCAGCAGACCTCTTCCGGGCTCCGGAGGAGAGACCCAGTACTTC. As protein: CASRPLPGSGGETQYF.

This clone has only a few counts. The gene calls are TRBV7-8 and TRBJ1-5; D is ambiguous. Between the trimmed V and J ends, which lost 6 bases and 7 bases, there was a span of 16 bases. CDR1 and CDR2 (germline): SGHVS, FQNEAQ. This CDR3 has 14 amino acids. This chain's CDR3 is CASRLRGLGQPQHF. CDR3 nucleotides: TGTGCCAGCAGACTCCGGGGTTTAGGGCAGCCCCAGCATTTT.